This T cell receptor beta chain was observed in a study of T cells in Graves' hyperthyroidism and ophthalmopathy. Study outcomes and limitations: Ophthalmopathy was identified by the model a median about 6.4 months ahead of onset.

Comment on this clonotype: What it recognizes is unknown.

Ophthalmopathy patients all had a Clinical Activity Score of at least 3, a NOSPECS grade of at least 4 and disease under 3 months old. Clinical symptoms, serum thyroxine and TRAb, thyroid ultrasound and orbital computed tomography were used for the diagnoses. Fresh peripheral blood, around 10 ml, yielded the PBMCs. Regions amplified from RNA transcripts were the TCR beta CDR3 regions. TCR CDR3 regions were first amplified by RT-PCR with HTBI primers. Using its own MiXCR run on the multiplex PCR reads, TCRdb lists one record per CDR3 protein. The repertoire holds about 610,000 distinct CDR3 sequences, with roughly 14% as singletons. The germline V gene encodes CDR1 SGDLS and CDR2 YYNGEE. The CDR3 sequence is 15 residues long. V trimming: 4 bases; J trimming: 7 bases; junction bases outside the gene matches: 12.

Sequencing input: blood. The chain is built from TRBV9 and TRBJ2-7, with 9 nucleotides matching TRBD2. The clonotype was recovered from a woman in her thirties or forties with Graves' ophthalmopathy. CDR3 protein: CASSPDGGRAGEQYF. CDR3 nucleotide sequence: TGTGCCAGCAGCCCGGATGGCGGGAGGGCCGGTGAGCAGTACTTC.